The source of this T cell receptor beta chain is a study of early T cells in non-severe SARS-CoV-2 infection. General study results and limits: Matching results from VDJdb favored anti-spike CD8 responses, leaving private and CD4 specificities undetected.

The length of the CDR3 is 11 residues. V was shortened by 5 bases and J by 10 bases, with 12 bases between the two germline ends. Germline V CDR1 and CDR2: DFQATT, SNEGSKA (reference sequence). This clonotype has a handful of counts. Its antigen remains unidentified. MiXCR, applied by TCRdb to the 5' RACE reads, yields one record per CDR3 protein. The sample consists of approximately 70,000 distinct CDR3 sequences, approximately 5% of them appearing once. The chain recombines TRBV20-1 with TRBJ2-4; D might be TRBD2 (5 bases). This receptor was identified in an adult who was a healthcare worker with PCR-confirmed SARS-CoV-2 infection or an uninfected control (not recorded which). Specimen: whole blood, collected at baseline. The CDR3 region has the DNA TGCAGTGCTCGGCTAGCCGAGATTCAGTACTTC. Translated: CSARLAEIQYF.